The source of this TCR beta chain is a study of breast tumors, draining lymph nodes, adjacent tissues. Study-wide findings and caveats: Luminal-like breast cancer showed significantly higher tumor–nontumor repertoire similarity than basal-like. That most tumor T cells come from lymph nodes remained unproven.

CDR1 KGHDR and CDR2 SFDVKD come from the germline V gene. The germline V and J ends were trimmed by 3 bases and 5 bases, with 15 bases remaining between them. The CDR3 totals 15 residues. This clonotype was picked up many times. Antigen unknown. Each CDR3 protein gets one entry after TCRdb re-called the multiplex PCR reads with MiXCR. The profile covers 50,000 to 55,000 distinct CDR3 sequences, with roughly 39% appearing a single time and 10% taken by the ten largest. The TCR sequence derives from a female donor with breast cancer. Some clones in this sample may be carry-over from other donors' samples. The V and J genes are TRBV24-1 and TRBJ2-5; D may be TRBD1 or TRBD2 (5 bases each). Specimen: breast tumor tissue. The CDR3 nucleotides are TGTGCCACCAGTGATACCCGCCAGGGCGGGGAGACCCAGTACTTC. It is translated as CATSDTRQGGETQYF.